These 2 T cell receptor beta chains came from one sample sequenced in a study of shared clonotypes between healthy human individuals. Libraries were prepared by immunoSEQ multiplex PCR; TCRdb keeps only in-frame clonotypes and omits some of them. The repertoire holds about 1.5 million clones, with approximately 98% as singletons. Sequencing was performed on naive CD4+ T cells sorted from blood. This sample's subset: CD45RA+ positively selected. These receptor sequences come from a man younger than 45 in good health.

V and J are TRBV11-2 and TRBJ2-1; D not certain. The length of the CDR3 is 12 residues. From germline, CDR1 is SGHAT and CDR2 FQNNGV. V was trimmed by 1 base and J by 7 bases, leaving 5 bases between them. Written as DNA, the CDR3 is TGTGCCAGCAGCTTAGTTTGGAATGAGCAGTTCTTC. Amino acid sequence: CASSLVWNEQFF. The full variable domain, completed using reference TRBV11-2 and TRBJ2-1, is EAGVAQSPRYKIIEKRQSVAFWCNPISGHATLYWYQQILGQGPKLLIQFQNNGVVDDSQLPKDRFSAERLKGVDSTLKIQPAKLEDSAVYLCASSLVWNEQFFGPGTRLTVL.

The chain is built from TRBV5-6 and TRBJ2-7; 11 bases are a match to TRBD2. This CDR3 contains 19 residues. After removal of 4 bases from V and 4 bases from J, the junction contained 19 bases not matched to a gene. Germline loops: CDR1 SGHDT, CDR2 YYEEEE. CDR3 protein: CASSLPRGTGGTSGYEQYF. CDR3 nucleotides: TGTGCCAGCAGCCTACCACGCGGGACAGGAGGGACTAGCGGATACGAGCAGTACTTC.